This T cell receptor (beta chain) was recovered during a study of cytomegalovirus exposure and HLA in healthy donors. Findings and limits, study-wide: TCR sequences were mostly rare, though some public TCRs occurred in many donors. Later analysis reportedly placed an Asian-associated ancestry cluster below the roughly 690-donor mean in N-insertions.

Use of 60 Vbeta and 13 Jbeta primers characterized the PCR. Measured with immunoSEQ multiplex PCR; TCRdb has only the in-frame clones, and not every one. This sample's table reports about 130,000 clones. Donors were ostensibly healthy at sampling, although undocumented immune exposures were probable. Concerning this clone: Its target is unknown.

V lost 7 bases and J 1 base, leaving 13 bases between the germline ends. The length of the CDR3 is 14 residues. Per germline, CDR1 SNHLY and CDR2 FYNNEI. Sequencing was performed on PBMCs. This chain joins TRBV2 and TRBJ1-2; perhaps TRBD1 as D (6 bases). This receptor was identified in a man younger than 35 in good health and CMV-seronegative. The CDR3 loop is CASNNRDINYGYTF. The CDR3 DNA is TGTGCCAGCAATAACAGGGACATTAACTATGGCTACACCTTC.